This paragraph covers one T cell receptor beta chain sequence. This record comes from a study of T-cell reconstitution after alpha-beta-depleted transplantation in children. Per germline, CDR1 MGHDK and CDR2 SYGVNS. CDR3 size: 16 residues. Between the trimmed V and J ends, which lost 1 base and 6 bases, there was a span of 15 bases. The TCRbeta library was prepared with unique molecular identifiers. A single record per CDR3 protein comes from TCRdb applying MiXCR to the PCR reads. This table holds approximately 420,000 distinct CDR3 sequences, roughly a tenth found once. This receptor was identified in a human donor who donated a stem cell graft to a child with acute myeloid leukemia. The sequencing here drew on PBMCs from the stem cell graft donor, taken from the stem cell graft. The chain employs TRBV25-1 and TRBJ2-2, with D hard to call. Written as DNA, the CDR3 is TGTGCCAGCAGTGAATCTCGGGCCCTGGGGTCCGGGGAGCTGTTTTTT. This gives the protein CASSESRALGSGELFF.